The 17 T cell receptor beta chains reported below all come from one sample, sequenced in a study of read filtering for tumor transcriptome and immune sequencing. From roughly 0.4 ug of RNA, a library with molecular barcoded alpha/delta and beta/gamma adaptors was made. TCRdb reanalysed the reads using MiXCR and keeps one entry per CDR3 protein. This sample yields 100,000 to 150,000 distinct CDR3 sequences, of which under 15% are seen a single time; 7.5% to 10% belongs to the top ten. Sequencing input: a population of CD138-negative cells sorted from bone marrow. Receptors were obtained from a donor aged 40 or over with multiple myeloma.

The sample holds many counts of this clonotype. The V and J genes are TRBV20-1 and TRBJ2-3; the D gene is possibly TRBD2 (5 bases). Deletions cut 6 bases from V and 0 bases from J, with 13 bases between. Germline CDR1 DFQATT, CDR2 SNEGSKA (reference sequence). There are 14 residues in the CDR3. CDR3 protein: CSASSTTSTDTQYF. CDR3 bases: TGCAGTGCGTCTAGCACCACTAGCACAGATACGCAGTATTTT.

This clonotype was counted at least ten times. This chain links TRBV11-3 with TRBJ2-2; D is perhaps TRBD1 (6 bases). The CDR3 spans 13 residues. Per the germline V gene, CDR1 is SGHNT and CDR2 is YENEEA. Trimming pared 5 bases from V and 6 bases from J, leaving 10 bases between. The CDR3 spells CASSLTGSGELFF. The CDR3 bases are TGTGCCAGCAGCCTCACAGGGTCCGGGGAGCTGTTTTTT. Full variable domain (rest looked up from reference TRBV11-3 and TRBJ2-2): EAGVVQSPRYKIIEKKQPVAFWCNPISGHNTLYWYLQNLGQGPELLIRYENEEAVDDSQLPKDRFSAERLKGVDSTLKIQPAELGDSAVYLCASSLTGSGELFFGEGSRLTVL.

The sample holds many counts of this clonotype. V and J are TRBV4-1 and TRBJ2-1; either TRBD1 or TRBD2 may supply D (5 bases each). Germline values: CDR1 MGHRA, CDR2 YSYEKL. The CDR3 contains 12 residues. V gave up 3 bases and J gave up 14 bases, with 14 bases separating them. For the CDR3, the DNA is TGCGCCAGCAGCCACTCCGGGACCCCGGAGTTCTTC. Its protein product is CASSHSGTPEFF.

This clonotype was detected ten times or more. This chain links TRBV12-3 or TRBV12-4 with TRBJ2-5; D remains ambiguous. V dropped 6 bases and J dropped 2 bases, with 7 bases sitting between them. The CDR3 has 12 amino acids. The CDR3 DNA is TGTGCCAGCAGCATCCTACAAGAGACCCAGTACTTC. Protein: CASSILQETQYF.

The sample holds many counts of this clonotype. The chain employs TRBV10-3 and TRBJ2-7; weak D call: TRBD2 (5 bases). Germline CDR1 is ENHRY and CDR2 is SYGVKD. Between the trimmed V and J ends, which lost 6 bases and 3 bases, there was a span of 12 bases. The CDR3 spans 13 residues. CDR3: CAIRPGLIYEQYF. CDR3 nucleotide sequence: TGTGCCATCAGACCTGGACTGATCTACGAGCAGTACTTC.

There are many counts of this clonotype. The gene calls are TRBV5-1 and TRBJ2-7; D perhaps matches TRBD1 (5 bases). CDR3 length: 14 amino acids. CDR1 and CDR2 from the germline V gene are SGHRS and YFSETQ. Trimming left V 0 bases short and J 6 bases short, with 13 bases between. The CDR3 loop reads CASSLVGQGGEQYF. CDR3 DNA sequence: TGCGCCAGCAGCTTGGTTGGGCAGGGCGGCGAGCAGTACTTC.

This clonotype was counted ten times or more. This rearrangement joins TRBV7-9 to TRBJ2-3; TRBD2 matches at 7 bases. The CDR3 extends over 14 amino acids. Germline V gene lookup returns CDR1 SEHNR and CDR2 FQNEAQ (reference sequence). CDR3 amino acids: CASQWASGPDTQYF. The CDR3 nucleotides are TGTGCTAGCCAATGGGCTAGCGGTCCAGATACGCAGTATTTT. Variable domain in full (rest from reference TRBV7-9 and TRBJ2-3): DTGVSQNPRHKITKRGQNVTFRCDPISEHNRLYWYRQTLGQGPEFLTYFQNEAQLEKSRLLSDRFSAERPKGSFSTLEIQRTEQGDSAMYLCASQWASGPDTQYFGPGTRLTVL.

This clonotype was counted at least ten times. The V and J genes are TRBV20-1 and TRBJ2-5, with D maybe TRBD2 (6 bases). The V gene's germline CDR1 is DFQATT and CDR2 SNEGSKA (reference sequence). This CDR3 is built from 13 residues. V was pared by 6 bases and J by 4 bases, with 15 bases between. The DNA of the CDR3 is TGCAGTGCCCTCGTCGCGGGAACAGAGACCCAGTACTTC. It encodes CSALVAGTETQYF.

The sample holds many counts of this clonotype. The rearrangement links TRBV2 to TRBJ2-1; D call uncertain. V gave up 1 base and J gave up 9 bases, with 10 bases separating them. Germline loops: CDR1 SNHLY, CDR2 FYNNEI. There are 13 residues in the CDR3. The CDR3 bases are TGTGCCAGCAGTGAAGTTGGGTACGGTGAGCAGTTCTTC. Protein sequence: CASSEVGYGEQFF.

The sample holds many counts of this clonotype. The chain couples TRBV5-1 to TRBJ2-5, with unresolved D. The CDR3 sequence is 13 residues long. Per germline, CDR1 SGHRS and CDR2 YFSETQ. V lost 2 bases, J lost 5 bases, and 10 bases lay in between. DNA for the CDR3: TGCGCCAGCAGCTTCAGATTGGGGGAGACCCAGTACTTC. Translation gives CASSFRLGETQYF.

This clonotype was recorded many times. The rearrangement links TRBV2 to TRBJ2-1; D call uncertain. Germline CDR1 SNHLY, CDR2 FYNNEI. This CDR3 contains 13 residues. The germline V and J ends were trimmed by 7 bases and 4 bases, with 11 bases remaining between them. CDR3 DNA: TGTGCCAGCATTGCTGACTTTTACAATGAGCAGTTCTTC. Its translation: CASIADFYNEQFF.

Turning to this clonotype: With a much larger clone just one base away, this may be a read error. The CDR3 coding sequence is TGTGCCAGCAGTCCGGGACATTCCACAGATAAGCAGTATTTT. Its translation: CASSPGHSTDKQYF. The rearrangement joins TRBV12-3 or TRBV12-4 to TRBJ2-3; D is perhaps TRBD1 (6 bases). CDR3 length: 14 amino acids.

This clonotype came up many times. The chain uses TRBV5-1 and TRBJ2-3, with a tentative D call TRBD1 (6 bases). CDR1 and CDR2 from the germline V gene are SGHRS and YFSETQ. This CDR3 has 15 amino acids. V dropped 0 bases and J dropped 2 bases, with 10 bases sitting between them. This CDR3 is CASSLATGHTDTQYF. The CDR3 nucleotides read TGCGCCAGCAGCTTGGCGACAGGCCACACAGATACGCAGTATTTT. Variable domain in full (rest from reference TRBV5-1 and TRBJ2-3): KAGVTQTPRYLIKTRGQQVTLSCSPISGHRSVSWYQQTPGQGLQFLFEYFSETQRNKGNFPGRFSGRQFSNSRSEMNVSTLELGDSALYLCASSLATGHTDTQYFGPGTRLTVL.

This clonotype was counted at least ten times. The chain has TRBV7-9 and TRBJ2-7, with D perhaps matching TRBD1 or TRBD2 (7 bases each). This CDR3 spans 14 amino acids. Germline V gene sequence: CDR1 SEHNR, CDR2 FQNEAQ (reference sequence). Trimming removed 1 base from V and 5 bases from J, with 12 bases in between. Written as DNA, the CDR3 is TGTGCCAGCAGCTTAGTGGGAGGGGGCCACGAGCAGTACTTC. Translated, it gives CASSLVGGGHEQYF.

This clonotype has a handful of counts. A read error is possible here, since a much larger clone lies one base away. The CDR3 bases are TGCGCCAGCAGCCGGATTAGCGGGAGGAGCTCCTACAATGAGCAGTTCTTC. Its translation is CASSRISGRSSYNEQFF. The chain couples TRBV4-1 to TRBJ2-1; 10 bases fit TRBD2. The junction had 6 bases not matched to a gene; V was cut back by 4 bases and J by 0 bases. The CDR3 spans 17 residues. Per germline, CDR1 MGHRA and CDR2 YSYEKL.

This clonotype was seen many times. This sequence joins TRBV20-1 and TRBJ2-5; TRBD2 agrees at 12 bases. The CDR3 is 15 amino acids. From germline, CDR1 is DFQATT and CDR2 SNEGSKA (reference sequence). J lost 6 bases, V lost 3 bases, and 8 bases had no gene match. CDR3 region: CSASDLTSGRQTQYF. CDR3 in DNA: TGCAGTGCTAGCGACCTAACTAGCGGGAGGCAGACCCAGTACTTC.

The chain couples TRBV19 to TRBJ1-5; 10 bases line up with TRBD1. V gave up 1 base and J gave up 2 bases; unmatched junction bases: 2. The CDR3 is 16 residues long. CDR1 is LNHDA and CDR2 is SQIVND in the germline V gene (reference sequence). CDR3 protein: CASSIGTGGGNQPQHF. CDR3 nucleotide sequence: TGTGCCAGTAGTATAGGGACAGGGGGGGGCAATCAGCCCCAGCATTTT.